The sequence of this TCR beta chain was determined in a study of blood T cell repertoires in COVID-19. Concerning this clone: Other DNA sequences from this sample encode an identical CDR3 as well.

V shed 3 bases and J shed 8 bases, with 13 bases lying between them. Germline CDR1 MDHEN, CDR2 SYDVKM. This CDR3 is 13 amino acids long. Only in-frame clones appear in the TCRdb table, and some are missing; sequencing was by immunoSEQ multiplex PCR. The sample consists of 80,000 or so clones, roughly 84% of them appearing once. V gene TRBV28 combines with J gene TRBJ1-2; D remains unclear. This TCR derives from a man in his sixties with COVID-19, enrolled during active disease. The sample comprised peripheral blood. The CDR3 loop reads CASSLTPVGGYTF. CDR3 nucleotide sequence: TGTGCCAGCAGTTTGACTCCCGTTGGGGGCTACACCTTC.